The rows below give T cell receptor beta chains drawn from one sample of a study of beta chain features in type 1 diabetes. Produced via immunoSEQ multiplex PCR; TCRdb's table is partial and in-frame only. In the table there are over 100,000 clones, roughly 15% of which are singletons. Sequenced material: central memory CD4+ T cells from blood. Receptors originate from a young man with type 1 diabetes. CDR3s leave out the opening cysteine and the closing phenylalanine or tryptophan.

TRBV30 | AWSAGGGDTQY
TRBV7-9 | ASSLGNGSPLH
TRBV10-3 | AISPRGSGEETQY
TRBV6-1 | ASTMGQGLNEQF
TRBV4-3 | ASSPGRVLDYGYT
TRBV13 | ASRMTGESEQY
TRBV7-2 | ASSLIAGSFYEQY
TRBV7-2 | ASSLGLAGGPSYEQY
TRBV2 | ASSEVGDGQY
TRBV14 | ASSQDWASEQY
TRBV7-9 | ASSAQGGYEQY
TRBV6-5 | ASSYSTDYGYNEQF
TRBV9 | ASSVESGLVNTEAF
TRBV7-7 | ASSPGPDQPQH
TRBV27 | ASRMGGSGNQPQH
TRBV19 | ASSIGLNTGELF
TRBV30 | AWSSQDNEQF
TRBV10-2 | ASSELGASTGELF
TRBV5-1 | ASSPDSSSTDTQY
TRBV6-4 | ASSDRENSPLH
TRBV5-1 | ASSFGTSPIIQY
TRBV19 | ASSTNRASGANVLT
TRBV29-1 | SVWTDYGYT
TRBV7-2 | ASSPALAGGQDTQY
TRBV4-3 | ASSQNGQGLELF
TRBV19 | ASSAYTDTQY
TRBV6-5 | ASSYSMVGYT
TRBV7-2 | ASSSQAYEQY
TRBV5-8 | ASSPTQY
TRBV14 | ASSQVSRTYEQY
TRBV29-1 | SVATGGGNQPQH
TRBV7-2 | ATSRTSGASETQY
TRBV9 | ASSVAVSGELF
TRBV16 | ASSGQRNEKLF